Detailed here is one T cell receptor (beta chain). Its antigen is as yet unknown. Profiling relied on immunoSEQ multiplex PCR, and the TCRdb table lists in-frame clones only, not all of them. The sample includes roughly 2,500 clones, around 81% of them seen just once. The sample belongs to a study of immune cell composition in non-small cell lung cancer. Whole-study context: Most cases were lung adenocarcinoma or squamous cell carcinoma. Overall study results and limits: Tumour-reactive clones were not shown to match dominant in vivo tumour clones.

The germline V gene encodes CDR1 GTSNPN and CDR2 SVGIG (reference sequence). Losses at the gene ends were 4 bases for V and 7 bases for J; bases not matched to a gene: 13. This CDR3 is 14 amino acids long. The TCR comes from a human donor with non-small cell lung cancer. This chain joins TRBV30 and TRBJ2-7, with 7 positions matching TRBD2. The sequenced material came from lung tumor tissue. CDR3: CAWNQGSGISEQYF. The DNA for the CDR3 is TGTGCCTGGAACCAAGGCAGCGGGATATCGGAGCAGTACTTC.